The clone carrying this T cell receptor (beta chain) was observed a single time. Original processing notes: Estimated nucleated cell counts came from reference gene primer amplification. This table comes from immunoSEQ multiplex PCR, and its TCRdb copy is limited to in-frame clones, with some not included. That table is the source of V, J and clone size, and D and trimming were worked out from the DNA. The sample consists of about 72,000 clones, about nine tenths of them appearing once. This specimen belongs to a study of blood T cell repertoires in COVID-19. V lost 5 bases to trimming and J lost 6 bases; unmatched junction nucleotides: 8. The length of the CDR3 is 14 residues. CDR1 LGHNA and CDR2 YNFKEQ come from the germline V gene.

Sequenced sample: peripheral blood. V and J are TRBV4-2 and TRBJ2-7, with 9 nucleotides matching TRBD2. This clonotype was obtained from a man between 70 and 80 years old with active or convalescent COVID-19. The CDR3 region is CASSVGTSFSEQYF. Written as DNA, the CDR3 is TGTGCCAGCAGCGTCGGGACTAGCTTCTCCGAGCAGTACTTC.